The rows below give T cell receptor beta chains drawn from one sample of a study of CD8+ T cells in alopecia areata. Generated by immunoSEQ multiplex PCR, the TCRdb table keeps only in-frame clones and is missing some. This sample yields about 120,000 clones, of which around 53% are seen a single time; approximately 0.5% belongs to the top ten. The sample was CD4+ T cells sorted from blood, taken at week 4, from a patient treated with tofacitinib. These receptors were obtained from a human donor with alopecia areata. CDR3s include the opening cysteine and the closing phenylalanine or tryptophan. The D gene is left open where the match is weak. The size of a clone is reported for some rows only, either as once, few or many, or as a class for expanded clones.

D gene	J gene	V gene	clone size	CDR3 DNA	CDR3 protein
NA	TRBJ2-7	TRBV29-1	once	TGCAGCGTTGATCCCACCTCCTACGAGCAGTACTTC	CSVDPTSYEQYF
NA	TRBJ1-2	TRBV29-1	NA	TGCAGCGTTGCCGGGGGTACAAACGACTTGGCTTATGGCTACACCTTC	CSVAGGTNDLAYGYTF
NA	TRBJ2-1	TRBV25-1	NA	TGTGCCAGCAGTGATCTCGTGAGGGGCGATGAGCAGTTCTTC	CASSDLVRGDEQFF
NA	TRBJ2-3	TRBV5-6	NA	TGTGCCAGCAGCTTGTTTCGGTCACAGGGAGATACGCAGTATTTT	CASSLFRSQGDTQYF
NA	TRBJ2-3	TRBV30	few	TGTGCCTGGAGTGGACTTTTTGTGTTGGATACGCAGTATTTT	CAWSGLFVLDTQYF
TRBD1	TRBJ2-7	TRBV6-5	NA	TGTGCCAGCAGCTACGCCCCGGGACAGGGGAACGAGCAGTACTTC	CASSYAPGQGNEQYF
TRBD1	TRBJ2-7	TRBV4-1	NA	TGCGCCAGCAGCCAATCGGGACAGCGAACGTACGAGCAGTACTTC	CASSQSGQRTYEQYF
NA	TRBJ1-1	TRBV7-9	few	TGTGCCAGCAGCTTGACCCGGAACACTGAAGCTTTCTTT	CASSLTRNTEAFF
NA	TRBJ2-7	TRBV7-3	few	TGTGCCAGCAGCTCCGGCCACGAGCAGTACTTC	CASSSGHEQYF
NA	TRBJ1-2	TRBV29-1	NA	TGCAGCGTTGCGCCAGCTCTATTATATGGCTACACCTTC	CSVAPALLYGYTF
NA	TRBJ2-3	TRBV30	once	TGTGCCTGGAGTGGTGGGGATACGCAGTATTTT	CAWSGGDTQYF
TRBD1	TRBJ2-5	TRBV5-1	NA	TGCGCCAGCAGCTGGACAGGCGCCTCAGAGACCCAGTACTTC	CASSWTGASETQYF
NA	TRBJ1-5	TRBV4-1	NA	TGCGCCAGCAGCCAGGGAGGACAGCCCAATCAGCCCCAGCATTTT	CASSQGGQPNQPQHF
NA	TRBJ1-1	TRBV18	few	TGTGCCAGCTCACCCCCCGGACAGATGAACACTGAAGCTTTCTTT	CASSPPGQMNTEAFF
NA	TRBJ1-3	TRBV9	NA	TGTGCCAGCAGCGCCATCGACCGTTCTGGAAACACCATATATTTT	CASSAIDRSGNTIYF
NA	TRBJ1-1	TRBV7-2	NA	TGTGCCAGCAGCTTAGCTCCCTACACTGAAGCTTTCTTT	CASSLAPYTEAFF
NA	TRBJ2-7	TRBV25-1	few	TGTGCCAGCACTCCATTGGCTGGGTCCGAGCAGTACTTC	CASTPLAGSEQYF
NA	TRBJ1-2	TRBV18	few	TGTGCCAGCTCACCAATGACGGAAGGGTGGAATGGCTACACCTTC	CASSPMTEGWNGYTF
NA	TRBJ2-3	TRBV5-1	NA	TGCGCCAGCAGCTTGTCTGGAGATACGCAGTATTTT	CASSLSGDTQYF